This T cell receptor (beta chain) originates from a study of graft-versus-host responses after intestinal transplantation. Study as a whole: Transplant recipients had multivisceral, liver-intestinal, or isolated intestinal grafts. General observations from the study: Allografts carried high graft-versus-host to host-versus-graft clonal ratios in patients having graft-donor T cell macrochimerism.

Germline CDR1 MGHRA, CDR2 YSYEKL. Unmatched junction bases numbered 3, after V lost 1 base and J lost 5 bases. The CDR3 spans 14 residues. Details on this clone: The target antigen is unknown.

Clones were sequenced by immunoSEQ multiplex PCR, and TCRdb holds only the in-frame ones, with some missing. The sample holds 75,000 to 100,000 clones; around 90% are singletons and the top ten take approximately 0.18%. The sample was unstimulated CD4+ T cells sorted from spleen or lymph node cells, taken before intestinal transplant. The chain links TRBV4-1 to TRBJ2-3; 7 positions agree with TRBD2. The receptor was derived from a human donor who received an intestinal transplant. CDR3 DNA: TGCGCCAGCAGCCAAGGACTAGCCGAAGATACGCAGTATTTT. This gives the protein CASSQGLAEDTQYF.